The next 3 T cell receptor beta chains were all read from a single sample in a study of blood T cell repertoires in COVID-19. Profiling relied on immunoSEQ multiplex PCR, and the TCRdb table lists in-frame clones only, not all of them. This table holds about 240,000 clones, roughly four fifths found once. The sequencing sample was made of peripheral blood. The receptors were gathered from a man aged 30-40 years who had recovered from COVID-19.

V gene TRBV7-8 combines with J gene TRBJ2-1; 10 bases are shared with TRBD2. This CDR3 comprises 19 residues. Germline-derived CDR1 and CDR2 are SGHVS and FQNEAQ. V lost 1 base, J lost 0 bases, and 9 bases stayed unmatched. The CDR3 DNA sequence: TGTGCCAGCAGCTTAGTTGGTAGCGGGGGGCTCAGCTCCTACAATGAGCAGTTCTTC. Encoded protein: CASSLVGSGGLSSYNEQFF.

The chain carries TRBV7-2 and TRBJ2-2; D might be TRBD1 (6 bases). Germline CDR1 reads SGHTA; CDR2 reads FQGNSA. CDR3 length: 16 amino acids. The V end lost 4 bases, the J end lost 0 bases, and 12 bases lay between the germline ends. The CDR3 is CASSSDRPPNTGELFF. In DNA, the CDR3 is TGTGCCAGCAGCTCCGACAGGCCCCCGAACACCGGGGAGCTGTTTTTT.

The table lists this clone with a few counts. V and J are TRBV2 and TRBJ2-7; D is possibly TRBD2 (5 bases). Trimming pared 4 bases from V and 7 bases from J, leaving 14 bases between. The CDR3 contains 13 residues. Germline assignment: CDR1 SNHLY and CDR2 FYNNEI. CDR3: CASSVEGATEQYF. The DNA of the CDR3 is TGTGCCAGCAGTGTCGAGGGTGCCACAGAGCAGTACTTC. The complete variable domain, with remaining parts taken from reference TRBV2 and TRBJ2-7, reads EPEVTQTPSHQVTQMGQEVILRCVPISNHLYFYWYRQILGQKVEFLVSFYNNEISEKSEIFDDQFSVERPDGSNFTLKIRSTKLEDSAMYFCASSVEGATEQYFGPGTRLTVT.